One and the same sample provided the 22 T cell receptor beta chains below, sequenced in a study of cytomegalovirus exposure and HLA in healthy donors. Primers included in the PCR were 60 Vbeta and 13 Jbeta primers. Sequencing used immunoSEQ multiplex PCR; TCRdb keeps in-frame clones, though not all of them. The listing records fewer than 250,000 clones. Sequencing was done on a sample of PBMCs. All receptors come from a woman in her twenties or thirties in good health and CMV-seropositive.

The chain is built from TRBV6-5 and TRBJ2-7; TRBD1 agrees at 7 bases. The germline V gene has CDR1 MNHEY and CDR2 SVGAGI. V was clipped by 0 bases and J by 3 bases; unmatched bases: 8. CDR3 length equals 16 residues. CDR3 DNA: TGTGCCAGCAGTTACTCCGGGGCAGGGGGAAACTACGAGCAGTACTTC. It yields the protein CASSYSGAGGNYEQYF.

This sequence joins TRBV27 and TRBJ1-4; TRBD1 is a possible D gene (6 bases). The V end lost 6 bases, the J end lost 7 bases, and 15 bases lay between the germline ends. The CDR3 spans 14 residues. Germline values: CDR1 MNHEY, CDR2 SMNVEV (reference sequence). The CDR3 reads CASRQAGAGEKLFF. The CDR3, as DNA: TGTGCCAGCAGGCAGGCAGGGGCCGGTGAAAAACTGTTTTTT.

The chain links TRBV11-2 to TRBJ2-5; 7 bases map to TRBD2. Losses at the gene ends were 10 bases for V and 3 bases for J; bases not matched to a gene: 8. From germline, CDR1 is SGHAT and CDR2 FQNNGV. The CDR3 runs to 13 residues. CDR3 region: CAIHVAGEETQYF. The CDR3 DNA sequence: TGTGCCATCCACGTGGCGGGAGAAGAGACCCAGTACTTC.

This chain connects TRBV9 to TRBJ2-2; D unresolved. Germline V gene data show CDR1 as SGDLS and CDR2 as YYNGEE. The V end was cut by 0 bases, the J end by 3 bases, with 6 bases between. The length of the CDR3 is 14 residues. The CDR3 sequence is CASSVVSDTGELFF. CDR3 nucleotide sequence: TGTGCCAGCAGCGTAGTGTCAGACACCGGGGAGCTGTTTTTT.

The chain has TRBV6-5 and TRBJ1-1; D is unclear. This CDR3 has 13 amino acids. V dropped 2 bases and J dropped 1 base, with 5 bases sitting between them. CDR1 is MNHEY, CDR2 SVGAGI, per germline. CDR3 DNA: TGTGCCAGCAGTTACACAGCGAACACTGAAGCTTTCTTT. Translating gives CASSYTANTEAFF.

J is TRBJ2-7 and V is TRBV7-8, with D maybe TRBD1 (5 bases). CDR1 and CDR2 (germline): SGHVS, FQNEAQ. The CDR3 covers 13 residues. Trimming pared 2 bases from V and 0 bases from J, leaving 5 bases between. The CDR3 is CASSLRGSYEQYF. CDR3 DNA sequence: TGTGCCAGCAGCTTAAGGGGCTCCTACGAGCAGTACTTC. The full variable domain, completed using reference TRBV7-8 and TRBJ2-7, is GAGVSQSPRYKVAKRGQDVALRCDPISGHVSLFWYQQALGQGPEFLTYFQNEAQLDKSGLPSDRFFAERPEGSVSTLKIQRTQQEDSAVYLCASSLRGSYEQYFGPGTRLTVT.

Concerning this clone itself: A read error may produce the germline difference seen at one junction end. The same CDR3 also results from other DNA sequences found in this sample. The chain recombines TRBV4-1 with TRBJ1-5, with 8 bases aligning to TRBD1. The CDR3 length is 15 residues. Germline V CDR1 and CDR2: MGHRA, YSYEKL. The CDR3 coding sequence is TGCGCCAGCAGCCAAGAGGGACAGGTTTATCAGCCCCAGCATTTC. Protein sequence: CASSQEGQVYQPQHF.

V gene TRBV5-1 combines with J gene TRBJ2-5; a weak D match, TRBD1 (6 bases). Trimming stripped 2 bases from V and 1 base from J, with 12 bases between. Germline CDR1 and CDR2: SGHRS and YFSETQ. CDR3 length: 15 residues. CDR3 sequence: CASSFSPQGQETQYF. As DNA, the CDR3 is TGCGCCAGCAGCTTCAGCCCACAGGGCCAAGAGACCCAGTACTTC.

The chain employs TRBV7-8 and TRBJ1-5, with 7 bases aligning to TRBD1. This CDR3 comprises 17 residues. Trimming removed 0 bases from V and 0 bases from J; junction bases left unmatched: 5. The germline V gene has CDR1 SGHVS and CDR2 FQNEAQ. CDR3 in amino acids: CASSLARGGLSNQPQHF. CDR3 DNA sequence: TGTGCCAGCAGCTTAGCTCGAGGGGGCCTTAGCAATCAGCCCCAGCATTTT.

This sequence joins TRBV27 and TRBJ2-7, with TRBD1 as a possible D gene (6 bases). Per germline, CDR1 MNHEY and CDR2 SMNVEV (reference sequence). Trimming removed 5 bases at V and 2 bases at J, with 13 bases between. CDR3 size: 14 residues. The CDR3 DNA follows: TGTGCCAGCAGTGAAGGACAGTCCCCCTACGAGCAGTACTTC. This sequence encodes CASSEGQSPYEQYF.

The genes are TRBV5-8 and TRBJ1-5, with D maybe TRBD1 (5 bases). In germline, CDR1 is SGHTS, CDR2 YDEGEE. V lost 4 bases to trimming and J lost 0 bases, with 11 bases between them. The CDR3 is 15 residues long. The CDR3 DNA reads TGTGCCAGCAGCGGCGGGACTCTTAGCAATCAGCCCCAGCATTTT. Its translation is CASSGGTLSNQPQHF.

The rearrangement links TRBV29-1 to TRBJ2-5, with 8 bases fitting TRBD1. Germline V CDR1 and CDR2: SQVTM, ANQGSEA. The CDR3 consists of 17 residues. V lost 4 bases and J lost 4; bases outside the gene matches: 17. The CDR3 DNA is TGCAGCGTTGTAAGGCCGACAGGGCAGGGGGCTGGAGAGACCCAGTACTTC. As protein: CSVVRPTGQGAGETQYF. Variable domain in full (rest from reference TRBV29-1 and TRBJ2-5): SAVISQKPSRDICQRGTSLTIQCQVDSQVTMMFWYRQQPGQSLTLIATANQGSEATYESGFVIDKFPISRPNLTFSTLTVSNMSPEDSSIYLCSVVRPTGQGAGETQYFGPGTRLLVL.

The CDR3 protein is CASGWDNRYEQYF. The CDR3, as DNA: TGTGCCAGCGGATGGGACAATCGATACGAGCAGTACTTC. The J gene is TRBJ2-5, the V gene TRBV6-1; TRBD1 might be the D (6 bases). The J call may be mistaken, given a closer DNA end match to TRBJ2-7. Germline CDR1 and CDR2: MNHNS and SASEGT. CDR3 length: 13 residues.

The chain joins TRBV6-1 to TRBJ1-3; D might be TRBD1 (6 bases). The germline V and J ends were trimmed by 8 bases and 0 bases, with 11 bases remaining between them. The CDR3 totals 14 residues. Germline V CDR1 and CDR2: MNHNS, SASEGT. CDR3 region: CASLMGASGNTIYF. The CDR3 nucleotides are TGTGCCAGCCTGATGGGGGCCTCTGGAAACACCATATATTTT.

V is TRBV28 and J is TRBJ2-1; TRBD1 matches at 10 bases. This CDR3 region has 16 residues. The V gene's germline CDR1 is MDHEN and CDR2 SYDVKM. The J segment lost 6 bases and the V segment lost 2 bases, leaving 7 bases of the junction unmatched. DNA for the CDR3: TGTGCCAGCAGTTTACTCGGGACAGGGGATCGCAATGAGCAGTTCTTC. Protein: CASSLLGTGDRNEQFF.

The CDR3 sequence: CATTHVVRGRSGYTF. For the CDR3, the DNA is TGTGCCACTACCCATGTCGTGAGGGGGCGAAGTGGCTACACCTTC. The V gene is TRBV15, the J gene TRBJ1-2, with TRBD1 identical over 7 bases. V lost 9 bases, J lost 7 bases, and 17 bases stayed unmatched. From germline, CDR1 is LNHNV and CDR2 YYDKDF (reference sequence). CDR3 length equals 15 residues.

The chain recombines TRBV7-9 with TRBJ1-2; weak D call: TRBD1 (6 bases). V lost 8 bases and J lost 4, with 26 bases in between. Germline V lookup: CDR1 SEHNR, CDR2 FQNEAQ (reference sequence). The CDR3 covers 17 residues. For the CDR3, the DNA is TGTGCCAGCGACACTATACGGACAGCCGGAGCGGCCTATGGCTACACCTTC. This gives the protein CASDTIRTAGAAYGYTF. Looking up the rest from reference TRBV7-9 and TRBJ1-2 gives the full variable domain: DTGVSQNPRHKITKRGQNVTFRCDPISEHNRLYWYRQTLGQGPEFLTYFQNEAQLEKSRLLSDRFSAERPKGSFSTLEIQRTEQGDSAMYLCASDTIRTAGAAYGYTFGSGTRLTVV.

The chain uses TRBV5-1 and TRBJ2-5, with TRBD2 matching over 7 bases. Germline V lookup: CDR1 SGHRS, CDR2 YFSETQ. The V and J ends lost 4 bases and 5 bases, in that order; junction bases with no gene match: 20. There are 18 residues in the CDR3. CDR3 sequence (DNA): TGCGCCAGCAGCCGAGGGCCAAGTATTAGCGGGTTAACGGAGACCCAGTACTTC. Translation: CASSRGPSISGLTETQYF.

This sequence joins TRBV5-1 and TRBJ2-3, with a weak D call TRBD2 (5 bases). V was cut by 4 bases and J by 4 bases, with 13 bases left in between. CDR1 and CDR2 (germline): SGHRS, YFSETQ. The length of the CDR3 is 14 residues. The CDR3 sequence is CASSLGLEPDTQYF. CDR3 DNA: TGCGCCAGCAGCCTCGGACTGGAACCAGATACGCAGTATTTT.

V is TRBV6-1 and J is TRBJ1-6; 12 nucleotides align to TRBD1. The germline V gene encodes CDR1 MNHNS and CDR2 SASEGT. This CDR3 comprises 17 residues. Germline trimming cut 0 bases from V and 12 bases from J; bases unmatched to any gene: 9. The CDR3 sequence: CASSEAAGTGGGGPLHF. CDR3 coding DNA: TGTGCCAGCAGTGAAGCGGCCGGGACAGGGGGCGGTGGACCCCTCCACTTT.

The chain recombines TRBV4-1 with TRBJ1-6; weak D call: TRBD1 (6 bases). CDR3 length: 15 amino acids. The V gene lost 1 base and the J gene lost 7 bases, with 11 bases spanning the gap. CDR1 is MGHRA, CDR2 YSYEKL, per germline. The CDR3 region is CASSQVQGGNSPLHF. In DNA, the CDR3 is TGCGCCAGCAGCCAAGTACAGGGTGGCAATTCACCCCTCCACTTT.

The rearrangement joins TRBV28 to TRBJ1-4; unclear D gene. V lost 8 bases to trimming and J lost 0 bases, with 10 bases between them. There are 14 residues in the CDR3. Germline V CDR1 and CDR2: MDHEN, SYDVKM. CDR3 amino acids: CASESHATNEKLFF. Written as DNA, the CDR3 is TGTGCCAGCGAATCACACGCAACTAATGAAAAACTGTTTTTT.